This T cell receptor beta chain stems from a study of cytomegalovirus exposure and HLA in healthy donors. Study summary: Assignment to the Caucasian-associated ancestry cluster applied to around 76% of the approximately 370 genotyped donors.

The study's findings and limits: Productive status was seen about 90% or about 30% of the time for most TCR beta V segments in an earlier analysis.

V lost 0 bases, J lost 6 bases, and 12 bases lay in between. CDR1 is SGDLS and CDR2 is YYNGEE in the germline V gene. There are 14 residues in the CDR3. Primers for the PCR totalled 60 Vbeta and 13 Jbeta. Here immunoSEQ multiplex PCR was the method, and the copy in TCRdb shows in-frame clones only, minus some. The repertoire has about 120,000 clones, 83% of them found once; the top ten carry 3.6%. As for this clone: Its antigen is not known.

The V gene is TRBV9, the J gene TRBJ1-2, with D tentatively TRBD1 (5 bases). Specimen: PBMCs. The receptor was derived from a woman in her 40s in good health and CMV-seropositive. The DNA of the CDR3 is TGTGCCAGCAGCGTAGTCGGGGGATCTGATGGCTACACCTTC. Amino acids: CASSVVGGSDGYTF.